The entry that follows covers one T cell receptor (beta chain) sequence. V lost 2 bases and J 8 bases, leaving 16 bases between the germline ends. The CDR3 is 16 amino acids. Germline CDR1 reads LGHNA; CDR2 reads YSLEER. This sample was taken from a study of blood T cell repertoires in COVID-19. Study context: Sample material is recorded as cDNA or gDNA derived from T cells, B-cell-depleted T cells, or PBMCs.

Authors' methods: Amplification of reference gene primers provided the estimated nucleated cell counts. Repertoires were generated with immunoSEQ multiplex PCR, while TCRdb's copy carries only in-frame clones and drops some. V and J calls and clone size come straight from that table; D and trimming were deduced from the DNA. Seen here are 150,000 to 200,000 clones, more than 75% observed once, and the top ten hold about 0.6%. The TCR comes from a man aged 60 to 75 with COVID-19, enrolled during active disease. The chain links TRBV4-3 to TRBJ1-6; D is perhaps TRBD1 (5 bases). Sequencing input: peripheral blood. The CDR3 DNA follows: TGCGCCAGCAGCCAAAATCCTCAGGGTTTTGATTCACCCCTCCACTTT. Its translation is CASSQNPQGFDSPLHF.